Sequencing of this T cell receptor (beta chain) was carried out in a study of shared clonotypes between healthy human individuals. Study as a whole: The donors, a couple of women and a few men, were aged 18 to 49.

Profiling relied on immunoSEQ multiplex PCR, and the TCRdb table lists in-frame clones only, not all of them. The sample shows 1.5 million to 1.9 million clones, 98% of them seen only once. As to this clone: What it recognizes is unknown.

Study-wide results and caveats: Depth of sequencing was expected to influence donor clonotype sharing. A few donors shared roughly 5% of their naive CD4 clonotypes. Memory subsets generally showed lower estimated richness than naive subsets.

The sample consisted of naive CD4+ T cells sorted from blood. Subset denoted: CD45RA+ positively selected. This sequence was found in a man aged 25-45 years in good health.

The CDR3, as DNA: TGCGCCAGCAGCTTGGTTTTGACTGAGACCGGGGAGCTGTTTTTT. The encoded protein is CASSLVLTETGELFF. This chain uses TRBV5-1 with TRBJ2-2; D gene unclear. Germline-derived CDR1 and CDR2 are SGHRS and YFSETQ. Trimming pared 0 bases from V and 5 bases from J, leaving 11 bases between. The CDR3 is made up of 15 amino acids.